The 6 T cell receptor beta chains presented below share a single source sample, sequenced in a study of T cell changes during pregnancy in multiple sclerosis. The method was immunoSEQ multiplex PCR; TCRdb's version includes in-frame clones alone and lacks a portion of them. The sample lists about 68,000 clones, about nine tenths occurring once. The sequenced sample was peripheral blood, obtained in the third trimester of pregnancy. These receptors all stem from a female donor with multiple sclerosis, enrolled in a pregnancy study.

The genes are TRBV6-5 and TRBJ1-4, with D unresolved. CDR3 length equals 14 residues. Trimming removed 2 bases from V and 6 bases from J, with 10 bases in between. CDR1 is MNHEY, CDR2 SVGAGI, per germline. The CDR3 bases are TGTGCCAGCAGTTACCCAGGCGCCGATGAAAAACTGTTTTTT. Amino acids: CASSYPGADEKLFF.

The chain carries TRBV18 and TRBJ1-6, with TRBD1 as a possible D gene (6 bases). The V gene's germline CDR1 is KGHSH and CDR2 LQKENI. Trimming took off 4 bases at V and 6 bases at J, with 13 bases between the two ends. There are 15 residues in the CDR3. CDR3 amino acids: CASSRGGGSNSPLHF. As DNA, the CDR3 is TGTGCCAGCTCACGCGGTGGGGGCTCTAATTCACCCCTCCACTTT.

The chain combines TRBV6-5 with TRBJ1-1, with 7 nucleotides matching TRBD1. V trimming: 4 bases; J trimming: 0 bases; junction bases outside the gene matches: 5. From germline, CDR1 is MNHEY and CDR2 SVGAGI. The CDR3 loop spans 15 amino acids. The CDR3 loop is CASSLGGQMNTEAFF. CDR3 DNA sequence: TGTGCCAGCAGTTTAGGGGGACAGATGAACACTGAAGCTTTCTTT.

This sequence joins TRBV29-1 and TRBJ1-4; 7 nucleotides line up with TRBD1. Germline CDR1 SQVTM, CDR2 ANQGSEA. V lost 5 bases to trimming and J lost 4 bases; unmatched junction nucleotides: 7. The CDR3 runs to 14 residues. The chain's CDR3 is CSVHTGTDNEKLFF. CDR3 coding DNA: TGCAGCGTTCACACCGGGACAGATAATGAAAAACTGTTTTTT.

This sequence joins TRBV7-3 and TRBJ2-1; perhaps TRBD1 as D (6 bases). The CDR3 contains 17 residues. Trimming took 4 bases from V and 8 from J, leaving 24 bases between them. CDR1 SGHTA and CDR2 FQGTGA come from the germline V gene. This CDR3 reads CASSSPGTKGVVDEQFF. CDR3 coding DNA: TGTGCCAGCAGCTCGCCAGGGACAAAGGGAGTCGTTGATGAGCAGTTCTTC.

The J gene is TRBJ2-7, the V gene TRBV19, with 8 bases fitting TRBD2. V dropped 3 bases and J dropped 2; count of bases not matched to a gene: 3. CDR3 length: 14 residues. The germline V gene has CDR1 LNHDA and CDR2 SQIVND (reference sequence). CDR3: CASSIRGGPYEQYF. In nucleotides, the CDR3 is TGTGCCAGTAGTATCCGGGGGGGCCCCTACGAGCAGTACTTC.